The clone carrying this TCR beta chain was counted between two and nine times. Its specificity is not known. The entry originates in a study of beta chain features in type 1 diabetes. Study conclusions and caveats: It was among patients, rather than healthy donors, that naive, central memory and Treg TCRB repertoires appeared more similar. The study found moderately but significantly shorter TCRB CDR3s in all four CD4+ subsets of Type 1 diabetes patients.

From germline, CDR1 is SGHNT and CDR2 YYREEE (reference sequence). CDR3 length: 14 residues. The ends were cut back, 0 bases at V and 2 bases at J, with 8 bases in the middle. The single heparinised draw taken from each donor contained 90 to 150 mL of blood on average. The authors reverse transcribed all of the isolated RNA, so sequencing captured expressed TCRB transcripts. Only in-frame clones appear in the TCRdb table, and some are missing; sequencing was by immunoSEQ multiplex PCR. The data contain about 360,000 clones, around 13% of them singletons. V usage is TRBV5-4 and J usage is TRBJ1-2, with D hard to call. The sample taken for sequencing was naive CD4+ T cells from blood. This receptor was identified in a young man in good health. The CDR3 nucleotides read TGTGCCAGCAGCTTGGACAGATTAAACTATGGCTACACCTTC. Translation gives CASSLDRLNYGYTF. Full variable domain (rest looked up from reference TRBV5-4 and TRBJ1-2): ETGVTQSPTHLIKTRGQQVTLRCSSQSGHNTVSWYQQALGQGPQFIFQYYREEENGRGNFPPRFSGLQFPNYSSELNVNALELDDSALYLCASSLDRLNYGYTFGSGTRLTVV.